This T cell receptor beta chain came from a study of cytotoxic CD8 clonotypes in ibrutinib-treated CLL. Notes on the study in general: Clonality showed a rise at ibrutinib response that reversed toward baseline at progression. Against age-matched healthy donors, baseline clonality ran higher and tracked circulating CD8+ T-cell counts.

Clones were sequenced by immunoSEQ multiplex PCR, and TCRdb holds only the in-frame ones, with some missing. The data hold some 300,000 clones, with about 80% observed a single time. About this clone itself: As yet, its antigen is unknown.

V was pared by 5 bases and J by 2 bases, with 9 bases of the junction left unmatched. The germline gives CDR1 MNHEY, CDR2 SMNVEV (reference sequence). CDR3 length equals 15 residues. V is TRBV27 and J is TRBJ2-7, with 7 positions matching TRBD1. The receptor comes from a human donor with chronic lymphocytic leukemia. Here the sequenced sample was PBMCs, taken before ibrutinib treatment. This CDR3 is CASSAYRDRPYEQYF. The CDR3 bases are TGTGCCAGCAGTGCCTACCGGGACAGACCCTACGAGCAGTACTTC.